What follows is one TCR beta chain and its context. The specificity of this receptor is unknown. No base quality values were provided; no much bigger clone lies one nucleotide off. During colonoscopy, one to two pinch biopsies were obtained from the rectum for research. Before the diagnostic colonoscopy, none of the ulcerative colitis patients had been given immunosuppressive medication. Rectal biopsies were digested with proteinase K before DNA isolation. The Wizard kit (Promega) was used to extract genomic DNA from blood and intestinal samples. The data belong to a study of pediatric ulcerative colitis (dated by TCRdb to between 2018 and 2021). About the investigation overall: Of the ulcerative colitis patients, about 7 had pancolitis and two had left-sided colitis, and histology in every patient was consistent with ulcerative colitis. From nine newly diagnosed, treatment-naive pediatric ulcerative colitis patients and a handful of non-IBD control children, paired blood and rectal samples were collected. The Pediatric Ulcerative Colitis Activity Index classified a couple of patients as having mild disease, four as having moderate disease and three as having acute severe colitis.

The investigation overall reported the following: For technical reasons, blood samples from a couple of patients gave substantially fewer templates, and these samples were excluded from the blood-rectal overlap analysis. Autologous blood-rectal clonal overlap was significantly higher in ulcerative colitis patients than in controls, suggesting increased T cell trafficking to inflamed tissue. Only four individuals were included in the healthy control group, which was small. Because the repertoires came from total lymphocyte DNA, rare subsets such as regulatory T cells may have patterns that are not reflected. Two rectal CDR3 clonotypes were present in all ulcerative colitis patients and in none of the controls. Rectal pinch biopsies may have included blood-derived T cells, especially in patients with overt colitis. Features of the rectal repertoire distinguished controls, mild-moderate colitis patients and acute severe colitis patients, and in acute severe colitis, rectal diversity was reduced because of clonal expansions.

Rearranged CDR3 beta regions were amplified from genomic DNA with multiplex V and J primers using the immunoSEQ TRB Survey service. To keep sequencing depth the same across samples, survey-level depth of up to 500,000 reads per sample was applied. The libraries were purified, combined into pools and sequenced with Illumina technology. On the authors' methods: Productive clonality, sample overlap, pairwise scatters, CDR3 beta length, V/D/J gene usage and productiveness were all assessed with the immunoSEQ online tools. Calculated diversity was the number of unique rearrangements divided by total templates times 100; Shannon and Simpson indices were also computed. Z-score normalized data were analyzed by principal component analysis with the R prcomp function and the ggbiplot package. Blood-rectal clonal overlap within each subject was quantified with Morisita's index. This immuneACCESS table, as held by TCRdb, lists in-frame sequences with V and J called but not all clones. Of the missing ones, under half trace to an unresolved V gene in checked studies; the others have no known cause. V, J and clone size derive from that table, while D and trimming were established from the DNA sequence. The sample table records roughly 19,000 clones; just under 75% of these occur just once. Of the sample, around 7% is held by the ten largest clones.

The clonotype originates from a boy younger than 18 with moderate ulcerative colitis. Sequencing used gut tissue.

The CDR3 is CARSASPSTEAFF. The bases are TGTGCCAGAAGCGCGAGCCCCAGCACTGAAGCTTTCTTT. The rearrangement combines TRBV5-5 with TRBJ1-1, with an unclear D gene assignment. From its cysteine to its phenylalanine, the CDR3 spans 13 amino acids. The only DNA kept is the CDR3, 39 bases in frame from the first base. The germline V gene (reference sequence) sets CDR1 to SGHKS and CDR2 to YYEKEE. V and J lose 8 bases and 4 bases, and a span of 15 bases separates them.